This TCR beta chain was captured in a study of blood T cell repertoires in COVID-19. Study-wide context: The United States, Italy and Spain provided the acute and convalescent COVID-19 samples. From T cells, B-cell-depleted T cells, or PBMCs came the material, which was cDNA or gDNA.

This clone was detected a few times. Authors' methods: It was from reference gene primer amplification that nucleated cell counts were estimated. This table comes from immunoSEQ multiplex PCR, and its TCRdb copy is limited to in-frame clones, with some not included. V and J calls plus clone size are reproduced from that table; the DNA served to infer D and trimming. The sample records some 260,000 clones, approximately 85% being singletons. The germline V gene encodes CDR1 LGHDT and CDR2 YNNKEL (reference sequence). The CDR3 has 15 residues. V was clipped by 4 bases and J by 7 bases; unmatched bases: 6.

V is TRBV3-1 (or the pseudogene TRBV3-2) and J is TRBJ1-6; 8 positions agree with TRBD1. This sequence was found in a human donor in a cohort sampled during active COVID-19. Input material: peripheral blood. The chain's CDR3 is CASSPLDRENSPLHF. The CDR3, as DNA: TGTGCCAGCAGCCCCCTGGACAGGGAAAATTCACCCCTCCACTTT.